This is a list of T cell receptor beta chains from one sample in a study of blood T cell repertoires in COVID-19. Clones were sequenced by immunoSEQ multiplex PCR, and TCRdb holds only the in-frame ones, with some missing. The data contain 200,000 to 250,000 clones, approximately 82% of them singletons. The sequencing input was peripheral blood. These TCRs come from a man aged 30 to 45 who had recovered from COVID-19. Both conserved end residues are trimmed from each CDR3. The D gene is left open where the match is weak.

v_call: TRBV19; cdr3_length: 11; d_call: .; cdr3_aa: ASSMGHPLEQY
v_call: TRBV2; cdr3_length: 10; d_call: TRBD1; cdr3_aa: ASRLDRAAQH
v_call: TRBV3-1/TRBV3-2; cdr3_length: 10; d_call: TRBD1; cdr3_aa: ASSQGTGEGH
v_call: TRBV5-1; cdr3_length: 13; d_call: TRBD1; cdr3_aa: ASSLAGTGDSPLH
v_call: TRBV5-6; cdr3_length: 11; d_call: .; cdr3_aa: ASSLDIRNGYT
v_call: TRBV28; cdr3_length: 13; d_call: TRBD1; cdr3_aa: ASSRSRGYTDTQY
v_call: TRBV6-1; cdr3_length: 13; d_call: .; cdr3_aa: ASSDQGMHTGELF
v_call: TRBV10-1; cdr3_length: 11; d_call: TRBD1; cdr3_aa: ASSGQGAYEQY
v_call: TRBV10-1; cdr3_length: 11; d_call: .; cdr3_aa: ASSGASNQPQH
v_call: TRBV5-1; cdr3_length: 12; d_call: TRBD1; cdr3_aa: ASSFGQGVSGYT
v_call: TRBV3-1/TRBV3-2; cdr3_length: 12; d_call: .; cdr3_aa: ASSQDASTGELF
v_call: TRBV7-9; cdr3_length: 11; d_call: .; cdr3_aa: ASSLIQGGGYT
v_call: TRBV7-9; cdr3_length: 14; d_call: TRBD1; cdr3_aa: ASSLVGAGGNSPLH
v_call: TRBV10-2; cdr3_length: 13; d_call: TRBD2; cdr3_aa: ASRGTSGGIDTQY